Below are 17 T cell receptor beta chains sequenced from a single sample in a study of CD8+ T cells in alopecia areata. Reverse transcribed after extraction, RNA yielded cDNA as the sequencing template. Method: immunoSEQ multiplex PCR; TCRdb's copy keeps in-frame clones and lacks some. There are almost 250,000 clones in the sample; approximately 61% occur only once, and around 1.2% lies in the top ten. Specimen: CD4+ T cells sorted from blood, collected at week 0. Receptors originate from a human donor with alopecia areata.

The chain couples TRBV7-2 to TRBJ2-3, with no clear D. V shed 2 bases and J shed 6 bases, with 6 bases lying between them. The germline CDR1 and CDR2 sequences are SGHTA and FQGNSA. CDR3 length: 12 residues. This chain's CDR3 is CASSLKRDTQYF. The CDR3 DNA follows: TGTGCCAGCAGCTTAAAGAGGGATACGCAGTATTTT.

This sequence joins TRBV9 and TRBJ1-6; D not certain. Trimming stripped 2 bases from V and 6 bases from J, with 6 bases between. The CDR3 has 13 residues. Germline lookup yields CDR1 SGDLS and CDR2 YYNGEE. This chain's CDR3 is CASSVESNSPLHF. The CDR3 DNA reads as TGTGCCAGCAGCGTGGAAAGTAATTCACCCCTCCACTTT. Complete variable domain (other parts from reference TRBV9 and TRBJ1-6): DSGVTQTPKHLITATGQRVTLRCSPRSGDLSVYWYQQSLDQGLQFLIQYYNGEERAKGNILERFSAQQFPDLHSELNLSSLELGDSALYFCASSVESNSPLHFGNGTRLTVT.

This clone has a handful of counts. Here the CDR3 DNA reads TGCAGCGTCGCAACTCGAGACAGGGCCCGAGGACACGAGCAGTACTTC. Its protein product is CSVATRDRARGHEQYF. The chain recombines TRBV29-1 with TRBJ2-7; 7 positions agree with TRBD1. Germline lookup yields CDR1 SQVTM and CDR2 ANQGSEA. CDR3 length equals 16 residues. The V and J ends lost 6 bases and 5 bases, in that order; junction bases with no gene match: 19.

CDR3 coding DNA: TGTGCCAGCAGAGTAGCGGGGGGCCAGAAGACCCAGTACTTC. It encodes CASRVAGGQKTQYF. The V gene is TRBV6-5, the J gene TRBJ2-5, with 10 bases fitting TRBD2. The J segment lost 6 bases and the V segment lost 6 bases, leaving 7 bases of the junction unmatched. CDR1 MNHEY and CDR2 SVGAGI come from the germline V gene. The CDR3 has 14 amino acids.

DNA of the CDR3: TGTGCCACCAGCAGAGATCGTTCCGGCACCAGCTCTGGAAACACCATATATTTT. Translating it yields CATSRDRSGTSSGNTIYF. The chain joins TRBV15 to TRBJ1-3; no firm D call. CDR1 and CDR2 (germline): LNHNV, YYDKDF (reference sequence). The CDR3 covers 18 residues. Trimming took off 0 bases at V and 0 bases at J, with 15 bases between the two ends. Supplemented by reference TRBV15 and TRBJ1-3, the full variable domain reads DAMVIQNPRYQVTQFGKPVTLSCSQTLNHNVMYWYQQKSSQAPKLLFHYYDKDFNNEADTPDNFQSRRPNTSFCFLDIRSPGLGDTAMYLCATSRDRSGTSSGNTIYFGEGSWLTVV.

The chain has TRBV25-1 and TRBJ2-7, with D perhaps given as TRBD1 or TRBD2 (5 bases each). Trimming stripped 8 bases from V and 1 base from J, with 9 bases between. The CDR3 has 12 amino acids. Germline-derived CDR1 and CDR2 are MGHDK and SYGVNS. The CDR3 region has the DNA TGTGCCAGCCGGGACCGATCCTACGAGCAGTACTTC. As protein: CASRDRSYEQYF.

CDR3 region: CAWGDRVEQYF. CDR3 DNA: TGTGCCTGGGGTGACCGGGTCGAGCAGTACTTC. The V gene is TRBV30, the J gene TRBJ2-7; D unresolved. The length of the CDR3 is 11 residues. Trimming cost V 5 bases and J 6 bases, with 11 bases left between them. The germline CDR1 and CDR2 sequences are GTSNPN and SVGIG (reference sequence).

This clone came up a few times. V is TRBV7-2 and J is TRBJ2-5; maybe TRBD2 (5 bases). Germline V gene sequence: CDR1 SGHTA, CDR2 FQGNSA. Trimming took 2 bases from V and 8 from J, leaving 6 bases between them. The CDR3 is 11 amino acids. The CDR3 loop reads CASSLPGTQYF. CDR3 nucleotides: TGTGCCAGCAGCTTACCGGGAACCCAGTACTTC. Drawing the rest from reference TRBV7-2 and TRBJ2-5, the complete variable domain is GAGVSQSPSNKVTEKGKDVELRCDPISGHTALYWYRQSLGQGLEFLIYFQGNSAPDKSGLPSDRFSAERTGGSVSTLTIQRTQQEDSAVYLCASSLPGTQYFGPGTRLLVL.

V is TRBV30 and J is TRBJ1-6, with D unresolved. Per the germline V gene, CDR1 is GTSNPN and CDR2 is SVGIG (reference sequence). V shed 0 bases and J shed 5 bases, with 8 bases lying between them. The CDR3 is 14 residues long. The CDR3, as DNA: TGTGCCTGGAGTGTGTACCGGAATAATTCACCCCTCCACTTT. Protein product: CAWSVYRNNSPLHF.

V is TRBV7-9 and J is TRBJ2-3; 7 bases fit TRBD1. J was trimmed by 0 bases and V by 4 bases; bases with no gene match: 10. The CDR3 is 17 amino acids. Germline-derived CDR1 and CDR2 are SEHNR and FQNEAQ (reference sequence). The CDR3 is CASSYIRGGPSTDTQYF. Written as DNA, the CDR3 is TGTGCCAGCAGCTACATCCGAGGGGGCCCCAGCACAGATACGCAGTATTTT.

In the case of this clone: Within the sample, other DNA sequences also encode this same CDR3. This chain links TRBV29-1 with TRBJ1-1; D gene uncertain. Germline-derived CDR1 and CDR2 are SQVTM and ANQGSEA. Trimming left V 0 bases short and J 2 bases short, with 7 bases between. The CDR3 sequence is 13 residues long. CDR3 sequence: CSVEDRGNTEAFF. DNA for the CDR3: TGCAGCGTTGAAGATCGAGGAAACACTGAAGCTTTCTTT.

A remark on this clone: A read error may account for a junction end that differs from germline. The chain uses TRBV7-7 and TRBJ2-3, with D perhaps matching TRBD2 (6 bases). This CDR3 region has 15 residues. Germline CDR1 is SSHAT and CDR2 is FNYEAQ (reference sequence). CDR3: CASSPGGGETDTQYF. The CDR3 DNA reads as TGTGCTAGCAGCCCGGGCGGCGGGGAAACAGATACGCAGTATTTT.

The gene calls are TRBV30 and TRBJ1-1, with 8 nucleotides matching TRBD1. This CDR3 is built from 13 residues. With 7 bases clipped from V and 0 bases from J, the junction kept 4 bases outside the gene matches. Germline V CDR1 and CDR2: GTSNPN, SVGIG (reference sequence). DNA for the CDR3: TGTGCCTCCTGGGACAGGCTGAACACTGAAGCTTTCTTT. Translated: CASWDRLNTEAFF.

This CDR3 reads CASSLAGATEAFF. CDR3 nucleotides: TGCGCCAGCAGCTTGGCAGGGGCTACTGAAGCTTTCTTT. The chain recombines TRBV5-1 with TRBJ1-1; TRBD1 might be the D (6 bases). Germline CDR1 and CDR2: SGHRS and YFSETQ. V was shortened by 0 bases and J by 5 bases, with 8 bases between the two germline ends. This CDR3 is 13 amino acids long.

The V call is TRBV6-1, the J call TRBJ2-2; 7 bases are a match to TRBD1. V shed 4 bases, J shed 0 bases, and the junction held 8 bases outside the gene matches. Germline assignment: CDR1 MNHNS and CDR2 SASEGT. This CDR3 spans 17 amino acids. The CDR3 DNA reads as TGTGCCAGCAGTGTTACGCAGGGGGTCGCGAACACCGGGGAGCTGTTTTTT. Its protein is CASSVTQGVANTGELFF.

V is TRBV6-1 and J is TRBJ1-2, with D uncertain. Germline CDR1 is MNHNS and CDR2 is SASEGT. Trimming pared 0 bases from V and 0 bases from J, leaving 14 bases between. This CDR3 is 17 amino acids long. The CDR3: CASSEALRPETNYGYTF. In DNA form, the CDR3 reads TGTGCCAGCAGTGAAGCGCTGAGGCCCGAAACTAACTATGGCTACACCTTC.

This clone was counted between two and nine times. The chain recombines TRBV29-1 with TRBJ2-7; D is ambiguous. Germline CDR1 is SQVTM and CDR2 is ANQGSEA. The CDR3 sequence is 12 residues long. The CDR3 loop is CSAGERSREQYF. The CDR3 DNA sequence: TGCAGTGCAGGAGAACGATCGAGGGAGCAGTACTTC.